This TCR beta chain derives from a study of beta chain features in type 1 diabetes. The V gene's germline CDR1 is SGHTA and CDR2 FQGTGA. Between the trimmed V and J ends, which lost 0 bases and 5 bases, there was a span of 17 bases. This CDR3 comprises 16 residues. This clone has only a few counts. All of the isolated RNA was reverse transcribed, so expressed TCRB transcripts were sequenced. Here immunoSEQ multiplex PCR was the method, and the copy in TCRdb shows in-frame clones only, minus some. The sample lists around 44,000 clones, 51% seen once, with approximately 2.1% in the top ten. The chain links TRBV7-3 to TRBJ2-7; possibly TRBD2 for D (6 bases). The origin of this receptor is a woman aged 18-29 years in good health. Specimen: Tregs from blood. The CDR3 DNA is TGTGCCAGCAGCTTAACCGGACTTACGGGAGCAAACGAGCAGTACTTC. Encoded protein: CASSLTGLTGANEQYF.